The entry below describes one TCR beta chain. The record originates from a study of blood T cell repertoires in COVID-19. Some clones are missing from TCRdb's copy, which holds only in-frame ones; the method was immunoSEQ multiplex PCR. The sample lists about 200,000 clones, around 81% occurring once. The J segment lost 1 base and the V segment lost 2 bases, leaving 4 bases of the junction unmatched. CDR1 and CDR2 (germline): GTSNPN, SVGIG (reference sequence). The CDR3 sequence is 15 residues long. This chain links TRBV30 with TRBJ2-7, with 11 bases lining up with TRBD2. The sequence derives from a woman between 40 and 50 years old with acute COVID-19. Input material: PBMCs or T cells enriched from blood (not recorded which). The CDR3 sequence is CAWSFSGGASYEQYF. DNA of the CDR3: TGTGCCTGGAGTTTTAGCGGGGGGGCGTCCTACGAGCAGTACTTC.